The 20 T cell receptor beta chains below were found in one sample sequenced in a study of T cells in women clearing cervical HPV infection. TCRdb's table, derived via immunoSEQ multiplex PCR, lists solely in-frame clones and lacks some. Its table records more than 20,000 clones. Sequenced: blood buffy coat. These receptors were taken from a woman between 18 and 70 years old with a cervical HPV16 infection that either progressed to CIN3+ or cleared (not recorded which).

Regarding this clone: The read terminates 3 residues before the CDR3 end, so the remaining end is supplied by the germline J gene. The V and J genes are TRBV6-1 and TRBJ1-5, with 7 bases lining up with TRBD1. This CDR3 is built from 17 residues. Germline values: CDR1 MNHNS, CDR2 SASEGT. V gave up 2 bases and J gave up 6 bases; unmatched junction bases: 13. CDR3 DNA (partial): TGTGCCAGCAGTGAAAAACGGGGGCAACAGGGGCGTCAGCCC. Protein sequence: CASSEKRGQQGRQP. The whole CDR3 is CASSEKRGQQGRQPQHF.

Points on this clone: Read sequence stops 3 residues before the CDR3 end, and the germline J gene provides the missing end. The chain employs TRBV20-1 and TRBJ2-2, with TRBD2 matching over 14 bases. This CDR3 contains 18 residues. Germline assignment: CDR1 DFQATT and CDR2 SNEGSKA (reference sequence). The junction had 17 bases not matched to a gene; V was cut back by 6 bases and J by 8 bases. CDR3 loop: CSARDKTGLAGVSGELFF. CDR3 DNA, as far as it was read: TGCAGTGCCCGGGACAAAACGGGACTAGCGGGAGTTTCTGGGGAG.

As for this clone: The read is 3 residues too short to cover the CDR3 end, so that end is filled in from the germline J gene. V usage is TRBV14 and J usage is TRBJ2-3; D gene uncertain. The germline CDR1 and CDR2 sequences are SGHDN and FVKESK. The CDR3 has 19 residues. The sequenced CDR3 bases are TGTGCCAGCAGCCAAGCCCAGGCGATACTCCCCTTAAGCCAAGAGACG. Its translation: CASSQAQAILPLSQET. The whole CDR3 is CASSQAQAILPLSQETQYF.

A remark on this clone: The junction and the germline gene differ at one end; a read error may be behind it. The read ends 3 residues shy of where the CDR3 ends; the end is completed using the germline J gene. The chain combines TRBV4-2 with TRBJ2-2; possible D gene TRBD2, 6 bases. Germline-derived CDR1 and CDR2 are LGHNA and YNFKEQ. The CDR3 has 17 amino acids. CDR3 DNA (partial): TGCGCCAGCAGCCAAGATCTAACGGCGGGGAGTACCGGGGAG. It encodes CASSQDLTAGSTGE. The whole CDR3 reads CASSQDLTAGSTGELFF.

Of note for this clone: The read terminates 3 residues before the CDR3 end, so the remaining end is supplied by the germline J gene. V is TRBV18 and J is TRBJ2-1; D ambiguous. Trimming removed 6 bases from V and 4 bases from J, with 10 bases in between. The CDR3 runs 13 residues. CDR1 and CDR2 (germline): KGHSH, LQKENI. The CDR3 loop is CASSLDSYNEQFF. Incomplete CDR3 DNA: TGTGCCAGCTCTCTAGACTCGTACAATGAG.

A note on this clone: The CDR3 end is not reached by the read, which stops 3 residues before it; the germline J gene fills it in. The genes are TRBV29-1 and TRBJ1-2; no reliable D call. CDR1 and CDR2 (germline): SQVTM, ANQGSEA. The CDR3 has 15 residues. Incomplete CDR3 DNA: TGCAGCGTTGCCTTGACTAGCGGGAGGCAAAATGAC. This gives the protein CSVALTSGRQND. The whole CDR3 reads CSVALTSGRQNDYTF.

With respect to this clone: Read coverage stops 3 residues before the CDR3 terminus; the germline J gene supplies the remainder. This rearrangement joins TRBV5-1 to TRBJ1-6, with TRBD1 identical over 10 bases. V was clipped by 4 bases and J by 7 bases; unmatched bases: 11. The CDR3 consists of 17 residues. The germline V gene encodes CDR1 SGHRS and CDR2 YFSETQ. CDR3 bases read: TGCGCCAGCAGCCCGTGGACAGGGGGTCCCAAGAATTCACCC. Its protein product is CASSPWTGGPKNSP. The full CDR3 protein is CASSPWTGGPKNSPLHF.

By frequency, this clone registers medium-sized. The read stops 3 residues short of the end of the CDR3; the missing end is completed from the germline J gene. The chain couples TRBV18 to TRBJ2-2, with D uncertain. In germline, CDR1 is KGHSH, CDR2 LQKENI. The CDR3 length is 15 residues. Trimming removed 6 bases at V and 0 bases at J, with 11 bases between. The CDR3 DNA, read in part, is TGTGCCAGCTCCCCAGGCCGAGCGAACACCGGGGAG. Protein product: CASSPGRANTGE. The whole CDR3 protein is CASSPGRANTGELFF.

The CDR3 sequence: CASSKGLAGGTYNEQFF. The sequenced CDR3 bases are TGTGCCAGCAGCAAAGGACTAGCGGGAGGAACCTACAATGAG. The rearrangement joins TRBV4-2 to TRBJ2-1; 14 bases are shared with TRBD2. The read stops 3 residues short of the end of the CDR3; the missing end is completed from the germline J gene. Germline lookup yields CDR1 LGHNA and CDR2 YNFKEQ. CDR3 size: 17 residues. V lost 5 bases to trimming and J lost 2 bases; unmatched junction nucleotides: 5.

Worth noting for this clone: Coverage ceases 3 residues before the CDR3 finishes, and the germline J gene fills in the end. This chain joins TRBV19 and TRBJ2-2; 7 bases match TRBD1. CDR3 size: 18 residues. CDR1 LNHDA and CDR2 SQIVND come from the germline V gene (reference sequence). This CDR3 is CASTSGDRPISGANVLFF. CDR3 DNA, as far as it was read: TGTGCCAGTACCTCAGGGGACAGACCGATCTCTGGAGCCAACGTG.

Note on this clone: The read comes to an end 3 residues before the CDR3 does, leaving the germline J gene to fill in the end. The chain is built from TRBV19 and TRBJ2-3; 10 bases match TRBD2. This CDR3 comprises 16 residues. Germline CDR1 LNHDA, CDR2 SQIVND (reference sequence). The sequenced part of the CDR3 DNA is TGTGCCAGTAGTATAGTTGCTAGCGGGAGACTAATCTCG. Amino acids: CASSIVASGRLIS. The CDR3 in full is CASSIVASGRLISQYF.

On this clone itself: The DNA ends 3 residues before the CDR3 does, and the rest of the CDR3 is filled in from the germline J gene. The chain links TRBV5-6 to TRBJ1-2, with 7 bases lining up with TRBD1. Germline loops: CDR1 SGHDT, CDR2 YYEEEE. With V trimmed by 0 bases and J by 6 bases, 5 bases remained unmatched. The CDR3 totals 14 residues. CDR3 sequence: CASSLVRQGDGYTF. Partial CDR3 DNA: TGTGCCAGCAGCTTGGTTCGGCAGGGGGATGGC.

Worth noting for this clone: From the germline J gene comes the end of the CDR3, since the read stops 3 residues before it. The rearrangement joins TRBV19 to TRBJ2-4; TRBD1 matches at 8 bases. This CDR3 contains 14 residues. Per the germline V gene, CDR1 is LNHDA and CDR2 is SQIVND (reference sequence). CDR3 region: CASSVRGRDYGQYF. The CDR3 bases that were read are TGTGCCAGTAGTGTCAGGGGGCGCGACTATGGT.

Comment on this clone: The read finishes 3 residues shy of the CDR3 end, and the germline J gene is used to complete it. V usage is TRBV20-1 and J usage is TRBJ2-3; 8 nucleotides agree with TRBD2. Germline CDR1 reads DFQATT; CDR2 reads SNEGSKA (reference sequence). The CDR3 contains 15 residues. The CDR3 bases that were read are TGCAGTGGGGGGTGGGGAGCGGGAGAACAAGAGACG. This encodes CSGGWGAGEQET. The CDR3 in its entirety is CSGGWGAGEQETQYF.

The DNA read from the CDR3 is TGTGCCAGCAGGCCTGTCAGCGGGGGCCAAGAGACC. It specifies CASRPVSGGQET. The entire CDR3 reads CASRPVSGGQETQYF. The chain employs TRBV27 and TRBJ2-5; 8 nucleotides agree with TRBD2. The read ends 3 residues shy of where the CDR3 ends; the end is completed using the germline J gene. Germline lookup yields CDR1 MNHEY and CDR2 SMNVEV (reference sequence). The CDR3 has 15 amino acids. Trimming cost V 6 bases and J 1 base; bases outside gene matches: 7.

For this clone: The observed sequence ends 3 residues before the CDR3 terminus, with the missing tail filled in from the germline J gene. The gene calls are TRBV7-2 and TRBJ2-5; D ambiguous. This CDR3 spans 12 amino acids. Per germline, CDR1 SGHTA and CDR2 FQGNSA. The ends were cut back, 1 base at V and 6 bases at J, with 6 bases in the middle. The sequenced part of the CDR3 DNA is TGTGCCAGCAGCTTAGACAGACAGACC. The encoded protein is CASSLDRQT. The CDR3 in its entirety is CASSLDRQTQYF.

CDR3 residues: CASSPRDWEETQYF. The part of the CDR3 DNA that was read is TGTGCCAGCAGCCCTCGGGACTGGGAAGAGACG. The chain recombines TRBV7-6 with TRBJ2-3, with a weak D call TRBD2 (6 bases). The CDR3 is cut off 3 residues early in the read; its end comes from the germline J gene. Germline V gene sequence: CDR1 SGHVS, CDR2 FNYEAQ. The CDR3 consists of 14 residues.

Incomplete CDR3 DNA: TGCAGCGTTGGGACAGACAATGAG. Its translation: CSVGTDNE. The whole CDR3 region reads CSVGTDNEQFF. The chain is built from TRBV29-1 and TRBJ2-1, with D possibly matching TRBD1 (6 bases). The DNA ends 3 residues before the CDR3 does, and the rest of the CDR3 is filled in from the germline J gene. CDR1 SQVTM and CDR2 ANQGSEA come from the germline V gene. V lost 4 bases, J lost 5 bases, and 6 bases lay in between. The CDR3 length is 11 residues.

As concerns this clone: The sequence runs out 3 residues before the end of the CDR3; the remainder is reconstructed from the germline J gene. The chain combines TRBV18 with TRBJ1-1; D ambiguous. CDR1 and CDR2 from the germline V gene are KGHSH and LQKENI. The CDR3 runs to 14 residues. V was clipped by 2 bases and J by 6 bases, with 13 bases between them. The CDR3 bases that were read are TGTGCCAGCTCACCAGGGCAAAATAGAGCTGAA. Amino acid sequence: CASSPGQNRAE. Given in full, the CDR3 is CASSPGQNRAEAFF.

This clone ranks as medium-sized in terms of frequency. The missing CDR3 end, 3 residues past where the read stops, is filled in from the germline J gene. The chain carries TRBV20-1 and TRBJ2-3, with D perhaps TRBD2 (7 bases). The germline V gene has CDR1 DFQATT and CDR2 SNEGSKA (reference sequence). This CDR3 is built from 14 residues. Trimming shortened V by 6 bases and J by 6 bases, and 19 bases separated the two germline ends. CDR3 DNA, as far as it was read: TGCAGTGCCCAAGGGGGGGCCGTCGGGGATACG. It codes for CSAQGGAVGDT. The whole CDR3 is CSAQGGAVGDTQYF.